These 13 T cell receptor beta chains were all obtained from the same sample, sequenced in a study of early T cells in non-severe SARS-CoV-2 infection. TCRdb re-called the 5' RACE reads through MiXCR, storing one row per CDR3 protein. The table shows some 54,000 distinct CDR3 sequences, with approximately 9.9% occurring only once. Sample: whole blood. These receptors all stem from an adult who was a healthcare worker with PCR-confirmed SARS-CoV-2 infection or an uninfected control (not recorded which).

This clonotype was detected only a few times. V gene TRBV15 combines with J gene TRBJ1-4, with D unresolved. V lost 1 base, J lost 1 base, and 13 bases lay in between. The germline CDR1 and CDR2 sequences are LNHNV and YYDKDF (reference sequence). This CDR3 comprises 17 residues. The DNA of the CDR3 is TGTGCCACCAGCAGAGGATTTTCCGGTCGAACTAATGAAAAACTGTTTTTT. Its protein product is CATSRGFSGRTNEKLFF. The complete variable domain, with remaining parts taken from reference TRBV15 and TRBJ1-4, reads DAMVIQNPRYQVTQFGKPVTLSCSQTLNHNVMYWYQQKSSQAPKLLFHYYDKDFNNEADTPDNFQSRRPNTSFCFLDIRSPGLGDTAMYLCATSRGFSGRTNEKLFFGSGTQLSVL.

This chain connects TRBV5-5 to TRBJ2-2; 12 nucleotides line up with TRBD2. Germline V lookup: CDR1 SGHKS, CDR2 YYEKEE (reference sequence). V was clipped by 6 bases and J by 6 bases; unmatched bases: 9. This CDR3 is 16 amino acids long. The CDR3 is CASTNPSGGVAGELFF. The CDR3 DNA reads as TGTGCCAGCACCAACCCTAGCGGGGGGGTAGCCGGGGAGCTGTTTTTT.

This clonotype has a count of ten or more. V and J are TRBV19 and TRBJ1-5; D is ambiguous. Trimming removed 8 bases from V and 3 bases from J, with 11 bases in between. Germline CDR1 reads LNHDA; CDR2 reads SQIVND (reference sequence). CDR3 length: 13 amino acids. The CDR3 sequence is CASSRVPNQPQHF. Written as DNA, the CDR3 is TGTGCCAGTTCCCGGGTTCCCAATCAGCCCCAGCATTTT.

This clonotype was observed many times. The chain carries TRBV19 and TRBJ1-5; D call uncertain. The germline V and J ends were trimmed by 1 base and 10 bases, with 11 bases remaining between them. Germline assignment: CDR1 LNHDA and CDR2 SQIVND (reference sequence). The CDR3 runs 13 residues. CDR3: CASSIAPSGPQHF. DNA of the CDR3: TGTGCCAGTAGTATAGCCCCGTCGGGACCCCAGCATTTT.

The rearrangement joins TRBV20-1 to TRBJ2-5, with D perhaps TRBD2 (5 bases). The ends were cut back, 2 bases at V and 6 bases at J, with 19 bases in the middle. CDR1 and CDR2 from the germline V gene are DFQATT and SNEGSKA (reference sequence). This CDR3 is 15 amino acids long. CDR3: CSARPAGLFGKTQYF. The CDR3 nucleotides read TGCAGTGCTAGACCGGCGGGCCTTTTCGGAAAGACCCAGTACTTC.

This chain joins TRBV6-5 and TRBJ2-7, with D hard to call. There are 14 residues in the CDR3. Looked up from germline, CDR1 is MNHEY and CDR2 is SVGAGI. V lost 2 bases and J lost 7, with 15 bases in between. The CDR3, as DNA: TGTGCCAGCAGTTACGTTCCGTTGGTTACTGAGCAGTACTTC. It encodes CASSYVPLVTEQYF.

There are many counts of this clonotype. V and J are TRBV6-2 or TRBV6-3 and TRBJ2-5, with 13 bases lining up with TRBD2. Germline V gene lookup returns CDR1 MNHEY and CDR2 SVGEGT. V lost 0 bases, J lost 2 bases, and 0 bases stayed unmatched. CDR3 length equals 16 residues. This chain's CDR3 is CASSYSTSGGQETQYF. For the CDR3, the DNA is TGTGCCAGCAGTTACTCGACTAGCGGGGGGCAAGAGACCCAGTACTTC.

This clonotype has at least ten counts. The chain recombines TRBV18 with TRBJ2-1; D is possibly TRBD1 (6 bases). V was clipped by 4 bases and J by 2 bases, with 21 bases between them. Germline V gene sequence: CDR1 KGHSH, CDR2 LQKENI. This CDR3 has 18 residues. The CDR3 loop reads CASSRWDIRDATYNEQFF. The CDR3 DNA follows: TGTGCCAGCTCACGCTGGGACATACGAGATGCCACCTACAATGAGCAGTTCTTC.

This clonotype was counted at least ten times. V usage is TRBV5-1 and J usage is TRBJ1-5; D is undetermined. The CDR3 totals 13 residues. V dropped 2 bases and J dropped 9 bases, with 12 bases sitting between them. The germline CDR1 and CDR2 sequences are SGHRS and YFSETQ. The DNA of the CDR3 is TGCGCCAGCAGCTTTAGAGGGCAGTCGCCCCAGCATTTT. This gives the protein CASSFRGQSPQHF.

The chain has TRBV12-3 or TRBV12-4 and TRBJ2-1; D might be TRBD1 or TRBD2, each matching 5 bases. CDR3 size: 16 residues. V was pared by 5 bases and J by 6 bases, with 20 bases between. CDR3 protein: CASSRPLGTTANEQFF. CDR3 nucleotides: TGTGCCAGCAGTCGCCCTTTAGGGACCACCGCCAATGAGCAGTTCTTC.

The chain employs TRBV2 and TRBJ1-5; possible D gene TRBD1, 6 bases. Trimming cost V 7 bases and J 7 bases, with 14 bases left between them. The length of the CDR3 is 13 residues. Germline loops: CDR1 SNHLY, CDR2 FYNNEI. The CDR3 sequence: CASMGGAWQPQHF. Written as DNA, the CDR3 is TGTGCCAGCATGGGGGGGGCATGGCAGCCCCAGCATTTT.

This clonotype was counted at least ten times. The rearrangement links TRBV7-9 to TRBJ1-1, with 8 bases identical to TRBD1. Trimming cost V 11 bases and J 5 bases; bases outside gene matches: 10. The CDR3 loop spans 13 amino acids. Looked up from germline, CDR1 is SEHNR and CDR2 is FQNEAQ (reference sequence). The CDR3 region has the DNA TGTGCCTCCCTACAGGGGGGAAGGACTGAAGCTTTCTTT. Translated: CASLQGGRTEAFF.

This clonotype occurred many times. The rearrangement joins TRBV6-2 or TRBV6-3 to TRBJ1-2, with D tentatively TRBD1 (5 bases). V gave up 5 bases and J gave up 3 bases, with 13 bases separating them. In germline, CDR1 is MNHEY, CDR2 SVGEGT. The CDR3 extends over 14 amino acids. CDR3 nucleotide sequence: TGTGCCAGCAGTGGTGGGACGTCTCACTATGGCTACACCTTC. Translated: CASSGGTSHYGYTF.